This entry lists 30 T cell receptor beta chains sequenced from one sample in a study of CD8+CD57+ T cells in acquired aplastic anemia listed by TCRdb under 2018. TCRdb lists the instrument as Illumina HiSeq 2000. Genomic DNA served as template for TCR beta VDJ combination and CDR3 sequence profiling. TCRdb took the public reads, trimmed them with fastp at Q25, ran MiXCR for clone calling and kept in-frame beta chains. Every distinct CDR3 protein forms one entry, paired with its most common genes and DNA. For this sample there are about 110,000 distinct CDR3 sequences; 40% to 65% appear just once. 30% to 40% of the sample goes to the ten largest clones. Sequencing was carried out using sorted CD4+, CD8+, or CD8+CD57+ T cells (not recorded which) from PBMCs. Receptors originate from a human donor in good health, serving as a control.

This clonotype was detected a few times. The chain carries TRBV2 and TRBJ2-5; 7 bases match TRBD1. The CDR3 consists of 15 residues. V was pared by 6 bases and J by 2 bases, with 9 bases of the junction left unmatched. Germline values: CDR1 SNHLY, CDR2 FYNNEI. The CDR3 here is CASSRQGIGQETQYF. CDR3 DNA sequence: TGTGCCAGCAGCCGACAGGGTATTGGACAAGAGACCCAGTACTTC.

This clonotype was found many times. The chain carries TRBV5-6 and TRBJ2-7; a weak D match, TRBD2 (5 bases). The V gene lost 2 bases and the J gene lost 0 bases, with 12 bases spanning the gap. This CDR3 has 15 amino acids. Germline V gives CDR1 SGHDT, CDR2 YYEEEE. CDR3 sequence: CASSFRERGSYEQYF. The CDR3 region has the DNA TGTGCCAGCAGCTTCCGGGAAAGAGGCTCCTACGAGCAGTACTTC.

This clonotype occurred many times. In nucleotides, the CDR3 is TGTGCCAGCAGTCCAAGGGATTTTGAAGAGACCCAGTACTTC. Translated, it gives CASSPRDFEETQYF. The gene calls are TRBV12-3 or TRBV12-4 and TRBJ2-5; D is unclear. The CDR3 spans 14 residues. The V and J ends lost 5 bases and 3 bases respectively, with 13 bases between them.

This clonotype was detected many times. The V call is TRBV5-6, the J call TRBJ2-7; tentative D call: TRBD2 (5 bases). Germline V CDR1 and CDR2: SGHDT, YYEEEE. V was pared by 3 bases and J by 7 bases, with 23 bases between. The CDR3 length is 16 residues. CDR3 in DNA: TGTGCCAGCAGCTCGGAGAGACTCGGGAATAGTATGGAGCAGTACTTC. This encodes CASSSERLGNSMEQYF.

The J gene is TRBJ2-7, the V gene TRBV7-2; 8 bases are shared with TRBD2. V gave up 5 bases and J gave up 3 bases; unmatched junction bases: 9. The CDR3 has 15 residues. CDR1 is SGHTA, CDR2 FQGNSA, per germline. The CDR3 DNA follows: TGTGCCAGCAGCCTCAGGGTAGCGGGGAACTACGAGCAGTACTTC. Translating it yields CASSLRVAGNYEQYF.

The gene calls are TRBV27 and TRBJ2-3, with 9 positions matching TRBD2. The V and J ends lost 2 bases and 2 bases, in that order; junction bases with no gene match: 11. This CDR3 comprises 18 residues. CDR1 is MNHEY, CDR2 SMNVEV, per germline (reference sequence). The CDR3 spells CASSLGPGLAYLTDTQYF. The CDR3 DNA follows: TGTGCCAGCAGTTTAGGCCCCGGACTAGCGTACCTCACAGATACGCAGTATTTT.

About this clonotype itself: A much larger clone differs by one base, so this may be a read error. The CDR3 coding sequence is TGTGCCAGCAGTGGAGCTATGGTCAGCGGGAGGGAATACTATGGCTACACCTTC. It specifies CASSGAMVSGREYYGYTF. The chain carries TRBV6-1 and TRBJ1-2; no clear D gene. The CDR3 loop spans 18 amino acids. Per the germline V gene, CDR1 is MNHNS and CDR2 is SASEGT. Trimming removed 4 bases from V and 3 bases from J, with 24 bases in between.

The chain is built from TRBV29-1 and TRBJ1-2; no clear D gene. V was trimmed by 4 bases and J by 1 base, leaving 13 bases between them. CDR1 is SQVTM, CDR2 ANQGSEA, per germline. The CDR3 consists of 14 residues. The CDR3 nucleotides are TGCAGCGTTGTCGTTCCCAACCGTAACTATGGCTACACCTTC. Amino acids: CSVVVPNRNYGYTF. The variable domain in full, completed from reference TRBV29-1 and TRBJ1-2, reads SAVISQKPSRDICQRGTSLTIQCQVDSQVTMMFWYRQQPGQSLTLIATANQGSEATYESGFVIDKFPISRPNLTFSTLTVSNMSPEDSSIYLCSVVVPNRNYGYTFGSGTRLTVV.

This clonotype was recorded at least ten times. The rearrangement uses TRBV20-1 and TRBJ2-1; D unresolved. The CDR3 runs 11 residues. V lost 0 bases, J lost 5 bases, and 2 bases lay in between. The germline CDR1 and CDR2 sequences are DFQATT and SNEGSKA (reference sequence). CDR3 in amino acids: CSAREDNEQFF. As DNA, the CDR3 is TGCAGTGCTAGAGAGGACAATGAGCAGTTCTTC.

The rearrangement links TRBV19 to TRBJ1-2; 8 bases match TRBD1. The CDR3 length is 13 residues. V lost 1 base and J lost 8; bases outside the gene matches: 3. Germline V gene lookup returns CDR1 LNHDA and CDR2 SQIVND (reference sequence). In DNA, the CDR3 is TGTGCCAGTAGTATAGCGGCAGGGGGCGGCTACACCTTC. As protein: CASSIAAGGGYTF.

The table lists this clonotype with many counts. The chain carries TRBV9 and TRBJ1-2; possible D gene TRBD1, 5 bases. CDR1 SGDLS and CDR2 YYNGEE come from the germline V gene. V lost 4 bases to trimming and J lost 7 bases, with 14 bases between them. There are 13 residues in the CDR3. CDR3 DNA: TGTGCCAGCAGCACCGCCGGGGCCGGTGGCTACACCTTC. Translating it yields CASSTAGAGGYTF.

This sequence joins TRBV13 and TRBJ2-1; TRBD1 agrees at 7 bases. CDR1 and CDR2 (germline): PRHDT, FYEKMQ (reference sequence). With 8 bases clipped from V and 3 bases from J, the junction kept 10 bases outside the gene matches. The CDR3 is 15 residues long. CDR3 coding DNA: TGTGCCAGCCGAAAACAGGGGAACCTCTACAATGAGCAGTTCTTC. It is translated as CASRKQGNLYNEQFF.

This clonotype showed up just a few times. V is TRBV18 and J is TRBJ2-2; perhaps D is TRBD1 or TRBD2 (5 bases each). Trimming took off 2 bases at V and 6 bases at J, with 16 bases between the two ends. The CDR3 is made up of 16 amino acids. Germline values: CDR1 KGHSH, CDR2 LQKENI. The CDR3, as DNA: TGTGCCAGCTCACCAGCCGGGACGGATCCCTCCGGGGAGCTGTTTTTT. This translates into CASSPAGTDPSGELFF.

This clonotype was observed at least ten times. The chain carries TRBV10-3 and TRBJ2-7; D assignment may be TRBD1 or TRBD2 (5 bases each). This CDR3 is built from 14 residues. The V gene lost 2 bases and the J gene lost 5 bases, with 13 bases spanning the gap. CDR1 is ENHRY and CDR2 is SYGVKD in the germline V gene. CDR3 nucleotide sequence: TGTGCCATCAGTGAGCCCGTGGGGGAAGACGAGCAGTACTTC. Translating gives CAISEPVGEDEQYF.

The chain links TRBV12-3 or TRBV12-4 to TRBJ1-1, with no clear D. The CDR3 contains 11 residues. V dropped 4 bases and J dropped 4 bases, with 4 bases sitting between them. The CDR3: CASSSSTEAFF. The CDR3 DNA is TGTGCCAGCAGTTCTAGCACTGAAGCTTTCTTT.

This clonotype was seen ten or more times. This chain joins TRBV4-3 and TRBJ1-2; possible D gene TRBD1, 6 bases. Germline V gene data show CDR1 as LGHNA and CDR2 as YSLEER. The CDR3 runs to 14 residues. V was clipped by 0 bases and J by 11 bases, with 16 bases between them. The CDR3 bases are TGCGCCAGCAGCCAAGACGAAGCAGGGGTGGGGTACACCTTC. Translating it yields CASSQDEAGVGYTF.

The chain recombines TRBV19 with TRBJ1-1, with 8 bases lining up with TRBD1. CDR3 length: 13 amino acids. J was trimmed by 0 bases and V by 7 bases; bases with no gene match: 1. Germline-derived CDR1 and CDR2 are LNHDA and SQIVND (reference sequence). CDR3 protein: CASTGGMNTEAFF. CDR3 bases: TGTGCCAGTACAGGGGGCATGAACACTGAAGCTTTCTTT.

V usage is TRBV7-2 and J usage is TRBJ2-5; 7 nucleotides match TRBD1. Unmatched junction bases numbered 1, after V lost 3 bases and J lost 3 bases. CDR1 SGHTA and CDR2 FQGNSA come from the germline V gene. CDR3 size: 13 residues. The CDR3 spells CASSFGQEETQYF. Written as DNA, the CDR3 is TGTGCCAGCAGCTTCGGACAGGAAGAGACCCAGTACTTC.

CDR3 DNA sequence: TGTGCCAGCAGTGAAGACATATACACAGATACGCAGTATTTT. It yields the protein CASSEDIYTDTQYF. The chain has TRBV6-1 and TRBJ2-3; D unclear. Trimming took off 1 base at V and 2 bases at J, with 7 bases between the two ends. Germline V gives CDR1 MNHNS, CDR2 SASEGT. The CDR3 is 14 amino acids.

V gene TRBV6-2 or TRBV6-3 combines with J gene TRBJ1-1; D possibly corresponds to TRBD1 (5 bases). This CDR3 contains 14 residues. The V end was cut by 5 bases, the J end by 1 base, with 11 bases between. Germline V CDR1 and CDR2: MNHEY, SVGEGT. This CDR3 reads CASSGAITNTEAFF. DNA for the CDR3: TGTGCCAGCAGTGGGGCCATCACGAACACTGAAGCTTTCTTT.

This clonotype was counted at least ten times. The V gene is TRBV20-1, the J gene TRBJ2-3; D may be TRBD1 or TRBD2 (5 bases each). V gave up 0 bases and J gave up 5 bases, with 12 bases separating them. Germline loops: CDR1 DFQATT, CDR2 SNEGSKA (reference sequence). The CDR3 is 14 residues long. The CDR3 loop is CSARDRGTGDTQYF. The CDR3 DNA sequence: TGCAGTGCTAGAGATCGAGGGACGGGAGATACGCAGTATTTT.

This clonotype occurred once. The germline gene is not matched at one end of the junction; a read error may be the cause. The rearrangement uses TRBV29-1 and TRBJ1-2; the match to TRBD1 covers 11 bases. The V gene's germline CDR1 is SQVTM and CDR2 ANQGSEA. The CDR3 length is 13 residues. The CDR3 spells CGVDGTGGSGYTF. CDR3 nucleotide sequence: TGCGGCGTTGATGGGACAGGGGGAAGCGGCTACACCTTC.

In its sample, this clonotype was seen many times. CDR3 DNA sequence: TGCAGTGCTAGAGATTATACAGGGGGCGGCGTTGGAAACACCATATATTTT. Its protein is CSARDYTGGGVGNTIYF. The gene calls are TRBV20-1 and TRBJ1-3; 9 nucleotides line up with TRBD1. Germline V gives CDR1 DFQATT, CDR2 SNEGSKA (reference sequence). The CDR3 length is 17 residues. After removal of 0 bases from V and 3 bases from J, the junction contained 9 bases not matched to a gene.

The rearrangement uses TRBV7-9 and TRBJ2-3; D unclear. This CDR3 comprises 9 residues. The germline gives CDR1 SEHNR, CDR2 FQNEAQ (reference sequence). Trimming pared 1 base from V and 14 bases from J, leaving 4 bases between. CDR3 DNA sequence: TGTGCCAGCAGCTTAGAGGCGTATTTT. Translating gives CASSLEAYF. Complete variable domain (other parts from reference TRBV7-9 and TRBJ2-3): DTGVSQNPRHKITKRGQNVTFRCDPISEHNRLYWYRQTLGQGPEFLTYFQNEAQLEKSRLLSDRFSAERPKGSFSTLEIQRTEQGDSAMYLCASSLEAYFGPGTRLTVL.

The rearrangement links TRBV7-2 to TRBJ2-7; no clear D. Trimming pared 2 bases from V and 4 bases from J, leaving 6 bases between. Germline CDR1 and CDR2: SGHTA and FQGNSA. The CDR3 is 12 amino acids. CDR3 sequence reads: CASSLIAYEQYF. CDR3 DNA: TGTGCCAGCAGCTTAATTGCGTACGAGCAGTACTTC.

Notes on this clonotype: With a much larger clone just one base away, this may be a read error. The chain joins TRBV12-5 to TRBJ2-7; D not certain. This CDR3 has 12 amino acids. Per germline, CDR1 LGHNT and CDR2 FRNRAP. CDR3 sequence reads: CASGLVTYEQHF. CDR3 in DNA: TGTGCTAGTGGTTTGGTAACCTACGAGCAGCACTTC.

There are many counts of this clonotype. The chain couples TRBV5-6 to TRBJ2-7; 8 bases agree with TRBD2. V lost 0 bases and J lost 3; bases outside the gene matches: 2. Germline V CDR1 and CDR2: SGHDT, YYEEEE. The CDR3 sequence is 14 residues long. CDR3 sequence (DNA): TGTGCCAGCAGCTTGGGGCGGGGGGACTACGAGCAGTACTTC. Residues: CASSLGRGDYEQYF.

This clonotype was observed a handful of times. V and J are TRBV25-1 and TRBJ2-3; tentatively, D is TRBD2 (6 bases). The germline V gene has CDR1 MGHDK and CDR2 SYGVNS. This CDR3 has 18 residues. V was cut by 2 bases and J by 0 bases, with 18 bases left in between. The CDR3 region is CASSETQRVAHSTDTQYF. CDR3 DNA sequence: TGTGCCAGCAGTGAAACCCAGCGGGTGGCTCATAGCACAGATACGCAGTATTTT.

The V call is TRBV4-2, the J call TRBJ2-7; 7 bases are shared with TRBD1. CDR3 size: 15 residues. The V and J ends lost 0 bases and 9 bases, in that order; junction bases with no gene match: 11. CDR1 LGHNA and CDR2 YNFKEQ come from the germline V gene. CDR3 amino acids: CASSQDVGQARGQYF. CDR3 coding DNA: TGTGCCAGCAGCCAAGATGTCGGACAGGCCAGGGGGCAGTACTTC.

This chain uses TRBV15 with TRBJ2-3; 11 nucleotides line up with TRBD2. Germline V gene lookup returns CDR1 LNHNV and CDR2 YYDKDF (reference sequence). This CDR3 is built from 17 residues. Losses at the gene ends were 5 bases for V and 0 bases for J; bases not matched to a gene: 7. The CDR3 loop reads CATSDSGGASSTDTQYF. DNA of the CDR3: TGTGCCACCAGCGATAGCGGGGGGGCTTCCAGCACAGATACGCAGTATTTT.